This entry is about one T cell receptor (beta chain). Its antigen is undetermined. The data were produced by immunoSEQ multiplex PCR, yet TCRdb's version contains in-frame clones alone and is incomplete. The profile shows more than 60,000 clones, approximately 97% of them singletons. The data derive from a study of siplizumab effects on memory and regulatory T cells. Whole-study results and caveats: Just a small share of alloreactive clones was traced back to unstimulated subsets. Proliferating clones, CD4+ or CD8+, lacked an assignable naive or memory phenotype in roughly 75-95% of cases. Unstimulated naive T cells seemed to show more diversity than memory cells did, and they also seemed to be among the major contributors to the alloresponse. There was no confirmation of the suppressive function of proliferating Tregs from siplizumab cultures.

CDR1 and CDR2 (germline): SGHVS, FNYEAQ. V lost 1 base and J lost 6, with 5 bases in between. The CDR3 runs 12 residues. This TCR was sampled from a human donor in good health. V and J are TRBV7-6 and TRBJ2-3; D unclear. The sequenced sample consisted of naive CD8+ T cells sorted from blood. The CDR3 sequence is CASSLVSDTQYF. The CDR3 DNA reads as TGTGCCAGCAGCTTAGTATCCGATACGCAGTATTTT.